The clone carrying this T cell receptor (beta chain) was observed a few times. RNA transcripts were the source from which TCR beta CDR3 regions were amplified. Scientists carried out first-round RT-PCR using HTBI primers and then a second-round multiplex PCR. From the multiplex PCR reads, TCRdb called clonotypes with MiXCR, one entry per CDR3 protein. The profile shows over a million distinct CDR3 sequences, about 36% of them singletons. This sample is drawn from a study of Graves' ophthalmopathy and Graves' hyperthyroidism. Hyperthyroidism patients, aged 18 to 65, were newly diagnosed, under 2 months' duration. Germline V gives CDR1 SGHAT, CDR2 FQNNGV. V shed 3 bases, J shed 7 bases, and the junction held 13 bases outside the gene matches. This CDR3 region has 17 residues.

V usage is TRBV11-2 and J usage is TRBJ2-2, with TRBD2 identical over 8 bases. The sample was peripheral blood or thyroid tissue (not recorded which). The clonotype comes from an adult man with Graves' hyperthyroidism. The chain's CDR3 is CASSLSPLTGGIGELFF. Here the CDR3 DNA reads TGTGCCAGCAGCTTGTCCCCCCTAACGGGAGGGATCGGGGAGCTGTTTTTT. Full variable domain (missing parts from reference TRBV11-2 and TRBJ2-2): EAGVAQSPRYKIIEKRQSVAFWCNPISGHATLYWYQQILGQGPKLLIQFQNNGVVDDSQLPKDRFSAERLKGVDSTLKIQPAKLEDSAVYLCASSLSPLTGGIGELFFGEGSRLTVL.